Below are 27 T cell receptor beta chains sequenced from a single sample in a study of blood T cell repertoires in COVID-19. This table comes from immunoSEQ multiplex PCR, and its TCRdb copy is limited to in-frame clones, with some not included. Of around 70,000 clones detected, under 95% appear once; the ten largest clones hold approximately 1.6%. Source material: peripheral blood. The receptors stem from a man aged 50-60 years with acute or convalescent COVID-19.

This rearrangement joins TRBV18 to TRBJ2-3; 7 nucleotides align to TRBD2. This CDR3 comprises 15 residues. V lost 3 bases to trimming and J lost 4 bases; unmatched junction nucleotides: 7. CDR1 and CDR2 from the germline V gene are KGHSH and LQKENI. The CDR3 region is CASSPRLAAADTQYF. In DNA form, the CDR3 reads TGTGCCAGCTCACCGAGACTAGCTGCGGCAGATACGCAGTATTTT.

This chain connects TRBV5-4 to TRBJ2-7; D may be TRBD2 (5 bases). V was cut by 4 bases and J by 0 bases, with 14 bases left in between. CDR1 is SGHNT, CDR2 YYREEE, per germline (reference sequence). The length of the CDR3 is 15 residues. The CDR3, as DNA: TGTGCCAGCAGCCCCGACACGGGAACCTCCTACGAGCAGTACTTC. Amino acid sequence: CASSPDTGTSYEQYF.

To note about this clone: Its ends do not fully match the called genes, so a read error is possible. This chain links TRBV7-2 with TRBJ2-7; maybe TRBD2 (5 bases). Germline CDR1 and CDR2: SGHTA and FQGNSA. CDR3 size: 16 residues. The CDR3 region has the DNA TGTGCCAGCAGCTCCTCGAGCGGACGGAGCTCCAACGAGCAGTACTTC. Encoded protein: CASSSSSGRSSNEQYF.

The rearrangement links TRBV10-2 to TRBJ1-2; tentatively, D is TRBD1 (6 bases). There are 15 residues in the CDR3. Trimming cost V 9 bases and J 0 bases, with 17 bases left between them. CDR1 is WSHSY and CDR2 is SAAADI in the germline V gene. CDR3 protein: CARKAGTYSNYGYTF. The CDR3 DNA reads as TGCGCCAGAAAAGCCGGGACATACTCTAACTATGGCTACACCTTC.

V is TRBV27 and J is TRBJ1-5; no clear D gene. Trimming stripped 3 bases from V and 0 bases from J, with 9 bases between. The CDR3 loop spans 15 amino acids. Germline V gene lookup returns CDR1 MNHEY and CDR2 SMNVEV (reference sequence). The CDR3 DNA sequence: TGTGCCAGCAGTTTGACTTCATATAGCAATCAGCCCCAGCATTTT. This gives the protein CASSLTSYSNQPQHF.

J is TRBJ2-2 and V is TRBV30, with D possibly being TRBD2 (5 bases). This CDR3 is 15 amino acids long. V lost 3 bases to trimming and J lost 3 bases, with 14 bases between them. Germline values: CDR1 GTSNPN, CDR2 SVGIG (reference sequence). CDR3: CAWRSREWDTGELFF. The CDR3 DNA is TGTGCCTGGAGAAGCCGGGAATGGGACACCGGGGAGCTGTTTTTT. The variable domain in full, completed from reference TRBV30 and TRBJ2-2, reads SQTIHQWPATLVQPVGSPLSLECTVEGTSNPNLYWYRQAAGRGLQLLFYSVGIGQISSEVPQNLSASRPQDRQFILSSKKLLLSDSGFYLCAWRSREWDTGELFFGEGSRLTVL.

The CDR3 sequence: CASSSSGGPVLEQYV. CDR3 sequence (DNA): TGTGCCAGCAGCTCGAGCGGGGGGCCAGTCCTCGAGCAGTACGTC. This rearrangement joins TRBV21-1 to TRBJ2-7; TRBD2 was called by the table and not checked on the DNA. TRBV21-1 is a recognized pseudogene. This CDR3 is built from 15 residues.

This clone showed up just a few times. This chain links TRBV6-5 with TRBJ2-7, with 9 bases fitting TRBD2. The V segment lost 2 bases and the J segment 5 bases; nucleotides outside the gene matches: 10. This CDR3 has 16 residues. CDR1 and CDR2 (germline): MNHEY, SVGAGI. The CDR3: CASSYRRASGVDEQYV. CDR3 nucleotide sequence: TGTGCCAGCAGTTACCGCAGGGCTAGCGGGGTAGACGAGCAGTACGTC.

CDR3 sequence reads: CASSYFSDRVLEKLFF. The DNA of the CDR3 is TGTGCCAGCAGTTACTTCTCGGACAGGGTCTTGGAAAAACTGTTTTTT. This chain uses TRBV6-2 or TRBV6-3 with TRBJ1-4, with 8 bases lining up with TRBD1. Germline values: CDR1 MNHEY, CDR2 SVGEGT. The V segment lost 1 base and the J segment 8 bases; nucleotides outside the gene matches: 9. This CDR3 comprises 16 residues.

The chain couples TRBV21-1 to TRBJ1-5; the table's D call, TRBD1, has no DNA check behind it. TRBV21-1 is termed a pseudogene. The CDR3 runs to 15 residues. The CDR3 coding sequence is TGTGCCAGCAGTTTCGTATCCAGGCATCATCAGCCCCAGCATTTT. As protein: CASSFVSRHHQPQHF.

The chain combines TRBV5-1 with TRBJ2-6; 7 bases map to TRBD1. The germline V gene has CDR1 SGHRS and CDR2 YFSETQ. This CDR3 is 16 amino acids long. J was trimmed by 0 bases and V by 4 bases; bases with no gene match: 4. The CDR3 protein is CASSKTGISGANVLTF. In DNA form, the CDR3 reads TGCGCCAGCAGCAAGACAGGGATCTCTGGGGCCAACGTCCTGACTTTC. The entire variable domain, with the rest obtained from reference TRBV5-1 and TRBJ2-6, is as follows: KAGVTQTPRYLIKTRGQQVTLSCSPISGHRSVSWYQQTPGQGLQFLFEYFSETQRNKGNFPGRFSGRQFSNSRSEMNVSTLELGDSALYLCASSKTGISGANVLTFGAGSRLTVL.

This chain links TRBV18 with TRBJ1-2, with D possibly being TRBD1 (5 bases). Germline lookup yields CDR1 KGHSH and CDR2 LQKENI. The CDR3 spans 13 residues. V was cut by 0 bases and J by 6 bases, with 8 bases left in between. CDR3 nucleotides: TGTGCCAGCTCACCACCCGGAGGGGATGGCTACACCTTC. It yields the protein CASSPPGGDGYTF.

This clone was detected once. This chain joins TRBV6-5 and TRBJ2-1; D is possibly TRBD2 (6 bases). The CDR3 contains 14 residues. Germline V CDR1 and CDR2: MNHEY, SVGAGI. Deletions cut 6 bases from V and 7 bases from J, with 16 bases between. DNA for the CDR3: TGTGCCAGCAGCTACAGGAGGGTTGGGAATGAGCAGTTCTTC. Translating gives CASSYRRVGNEQFF.

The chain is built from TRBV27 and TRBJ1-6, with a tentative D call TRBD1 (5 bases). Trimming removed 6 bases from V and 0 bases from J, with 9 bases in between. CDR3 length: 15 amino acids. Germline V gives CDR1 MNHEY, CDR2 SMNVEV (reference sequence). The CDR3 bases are TGTGCCAGCAGGGGGCCCGGCTCCTATAATTCACCCCTCCACTTT. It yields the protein CASRGPGSYNSPLHF.

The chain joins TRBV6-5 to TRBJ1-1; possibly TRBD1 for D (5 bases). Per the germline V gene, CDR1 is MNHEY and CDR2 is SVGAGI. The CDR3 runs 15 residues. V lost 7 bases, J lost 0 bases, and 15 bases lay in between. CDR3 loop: CASTYLGGMNTEAFF. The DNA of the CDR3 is TGTGCCAGCACCTACCTCGGGGGTATGAACACTGAAGCTTTCTTT.

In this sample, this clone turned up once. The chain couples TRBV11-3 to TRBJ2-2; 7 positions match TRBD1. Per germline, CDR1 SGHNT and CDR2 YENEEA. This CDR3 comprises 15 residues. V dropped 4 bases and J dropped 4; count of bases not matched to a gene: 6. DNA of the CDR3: TGTGCCAGCAGCTCTGGACAGGTGCTCACCGGGGAGCTGTTTTTT. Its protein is CASSSGQVLTGELFF. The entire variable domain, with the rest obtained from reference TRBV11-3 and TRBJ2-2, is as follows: EAGVVQSPRYKIIEKKQPVAFWCNPISGHNTLYWYLQNLGQGPELLIRYENEEAVDDSQLPKDRFSAERLKGVDSTLKIQPAELGDSAVYLCASSSGQVLTGELFFGEGSRLTVL.

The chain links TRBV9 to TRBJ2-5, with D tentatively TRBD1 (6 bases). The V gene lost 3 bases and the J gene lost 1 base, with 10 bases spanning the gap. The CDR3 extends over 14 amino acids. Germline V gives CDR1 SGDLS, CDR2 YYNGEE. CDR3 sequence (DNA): TGTGCCAGCAGCGCTGGACAGTTCCAAGAGACCCAGTACTTC. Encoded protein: CASSAGQFQETQYF.

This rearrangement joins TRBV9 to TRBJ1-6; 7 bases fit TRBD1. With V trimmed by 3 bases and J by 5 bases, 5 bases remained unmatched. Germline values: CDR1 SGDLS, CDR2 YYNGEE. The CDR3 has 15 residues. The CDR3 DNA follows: TGTGCCAGCAGCGCAACAGGGGAAAATAATTCACCCCTCCACTTT. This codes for CASSATGENNSPLHF. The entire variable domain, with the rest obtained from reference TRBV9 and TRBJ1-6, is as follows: DSGVTQTPKHLITATGQRVTLRCSPRSGDLSVYWYQQSLDQGLQFLIQYYNGEERAKGNILERFSAQQFPDLHSELNLSSLELGDSALYFCASSATGENNSPLHFGNGTRLTVT.

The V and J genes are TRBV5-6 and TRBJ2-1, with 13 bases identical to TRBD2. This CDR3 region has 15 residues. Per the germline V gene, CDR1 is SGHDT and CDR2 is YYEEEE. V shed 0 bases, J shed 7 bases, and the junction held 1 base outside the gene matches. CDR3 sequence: CASSLGLAGGNEQFF. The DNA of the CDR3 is TGTGCCAGCAGCTTGGGACTAGCGGGGGGTAATGAGCAGTTCTTC.

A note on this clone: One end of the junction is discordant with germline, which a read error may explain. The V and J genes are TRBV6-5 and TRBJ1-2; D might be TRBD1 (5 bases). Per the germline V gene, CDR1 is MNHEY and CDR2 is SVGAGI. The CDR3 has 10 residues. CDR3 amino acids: CASNSGLHFF. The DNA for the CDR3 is TGTGCCAGCAATTCGGGACTCCATTTCTTC.

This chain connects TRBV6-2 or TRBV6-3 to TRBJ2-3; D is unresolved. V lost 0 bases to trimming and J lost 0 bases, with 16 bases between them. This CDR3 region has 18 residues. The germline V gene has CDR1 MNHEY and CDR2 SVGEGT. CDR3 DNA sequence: TGTGCCAGCAGTTACTCGATTCGCTTTCAACTTAGCACAGATACGCAGTATTTT. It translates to CASSYSIRFQLSTDTQYF.

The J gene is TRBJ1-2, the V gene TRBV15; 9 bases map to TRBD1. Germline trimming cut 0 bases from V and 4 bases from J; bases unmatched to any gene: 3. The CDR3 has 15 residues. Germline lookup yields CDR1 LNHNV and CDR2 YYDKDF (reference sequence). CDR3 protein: CATSRERGQGYGYTF. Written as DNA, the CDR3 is TGTGCCACCAGCAGAGAGAGGGGACAGGGCTATGGCTACACCTTC. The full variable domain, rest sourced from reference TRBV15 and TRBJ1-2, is DAMVIQNPRYQVTQFGKPVTLSCSQTLNHNVMYWYQQKSSQAPKLLFHYYDKDFNNEADTPDNFQSRRPNTSFCFLDIRSPGLGDTAMYLCATSRERGQGYGYTFGSGTRLTVV.

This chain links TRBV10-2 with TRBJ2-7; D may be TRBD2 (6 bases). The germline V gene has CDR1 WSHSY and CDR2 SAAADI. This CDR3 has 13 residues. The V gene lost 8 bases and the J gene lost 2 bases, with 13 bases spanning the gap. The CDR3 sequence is CASGDGSPYEQYF. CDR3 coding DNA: TGCGCCAGCGGGGACGGGAGTCCCTACGAGCAGTACTTC.

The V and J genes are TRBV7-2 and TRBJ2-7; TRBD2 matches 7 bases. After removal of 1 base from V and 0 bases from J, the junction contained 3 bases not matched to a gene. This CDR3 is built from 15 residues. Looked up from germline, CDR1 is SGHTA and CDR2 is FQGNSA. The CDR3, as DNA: TGTGCCAGCAGCTTAGGGAGCGGGGCCTCCTACGAGCAGTACTTC. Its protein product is CASSLGSGASYEQYF.

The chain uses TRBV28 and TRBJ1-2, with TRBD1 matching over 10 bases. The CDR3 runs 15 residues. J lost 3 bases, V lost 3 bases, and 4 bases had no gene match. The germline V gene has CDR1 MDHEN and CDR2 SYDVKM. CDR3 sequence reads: CASSLGQGNYYGYTF. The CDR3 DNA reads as TGTGCCAGCAGTTTGGGACAGGGGAATTACTATGGCTACACCTTC.

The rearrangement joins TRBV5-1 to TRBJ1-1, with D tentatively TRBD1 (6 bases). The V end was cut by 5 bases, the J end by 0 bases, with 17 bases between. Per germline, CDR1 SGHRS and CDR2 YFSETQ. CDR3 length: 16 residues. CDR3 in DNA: TGCGCCAGCAGTCAAGACAGGACTTTGATGAACACTGAAGCTTTCTTT. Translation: CASSQDRTLMNTEAFF.

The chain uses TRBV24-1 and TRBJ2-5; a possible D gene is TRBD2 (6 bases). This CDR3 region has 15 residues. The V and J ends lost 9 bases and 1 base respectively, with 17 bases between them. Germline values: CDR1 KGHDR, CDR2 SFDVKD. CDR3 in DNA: TGTGCCACCTCGAGGTTTGGTAGCGGCCAAGAGACCCAGTACTTC. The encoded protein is CATSRFGSGQETQYF.